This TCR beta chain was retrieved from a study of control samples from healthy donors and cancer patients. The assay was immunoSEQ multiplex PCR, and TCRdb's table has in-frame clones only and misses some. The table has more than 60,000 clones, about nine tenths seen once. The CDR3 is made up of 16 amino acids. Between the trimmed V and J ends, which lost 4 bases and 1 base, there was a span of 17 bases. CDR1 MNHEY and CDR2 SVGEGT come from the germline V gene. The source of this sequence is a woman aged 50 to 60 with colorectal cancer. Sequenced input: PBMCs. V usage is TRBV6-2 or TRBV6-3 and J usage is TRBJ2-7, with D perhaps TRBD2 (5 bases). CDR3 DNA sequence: TGTGCCAGCAGTTCGGACTGGGAAGATAGTTCCTACGAGCAGTACGTC. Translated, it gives CASSSDWEDSSYEQYV.